Listed here are 31 T cell receptor beta chains from one sample, sequenced in a study of cytomegalovirus exposure and HLA in healthy donors. PCR amplification relied on 60 Vbeta primers (plus 13 Jbeta primers). Sequencing was performed with immunoSEQ multiplex PCR; in TCRdb, only in-frame clones are kept and a portion is missing. The sample yields roughly 190,000 clones, 80% to 85% seen once. The sample consisted of PBMCs. These receptors were obtained from a woman between 18 and 29 years old in good health and CMV-seronegative.

This chain uses TRBV19 with TRBJ1-5; the match to TRBD1 covers 7 bases. This CDR3 spans 12 amino acids. Germline trimming cut 10 bases from V and 6 bases from J; bases unmatched to any gene: 6. CDR1 LNHDA and CDR2 SQIVND come from the germline V gene (reference sequence). The CDR3: CATGQAPQPQHF. The CDR3 coding sequence is TGTGCCACCGGACAGGCCCCTCAGCCCCAGCATTTT.

This chain connects TRBV19 to TRBJ2-6; D is unresolved. The V gene's germline CDR1 is LNHDA and CDR2 SQIVND (reference sequence). Trimming left V 6 bases short and J 1 base short, with 4 bases between. The CDR3 has 13 residues. The chain's CDR3 is CASRLSGANVLTF. CDR3 nucleotide sequence: TGTGCCAGTAGACTATCTGGGGCCAACGTCCTGACTTTC.

V is TRBV7-6 and J is TRBJ2-2, with 7 bases aligning to TRBD1. In germline, CDR1 is SGHVS, CDR2 FNYEAQ. J was trimmed by 0 bases and V by 1 base; bases with no gene match: 2. The CDR3 spans 16 residues. The CDR3 reads CASSLVGTANTGELFF. The CDR3 nucleotides are TGTGCCAGCAGCTTAGTGGGGACAGCGAACACCGGGGAGCTGTTTTTT.

The chain uses TRBV19 and TRBJ2-1; TRBD2 aligns across 12 bases. Germline V gives CDR1 LNHDA, CDR2 SQIVND (reference sequence). The CDR3 consists of 15 residues. Losses at the gene ends were 5 bases for V and 9 bases for J; bases not matched to a gene: 8. The CDR3: CASSETSGSLSEQFF. The CDR3 DNA reads TGTGCCAGTAGTGAGACTAGCGGGAGCCTTAGTGAGCAGTTCTTC.

This rearrangement joins TRBV9 to TRBJ2-3; 10 nucleotides line up with TRBD2. CDR3 length: 16 residues. The J segment lost 2 bases and the V segment lost 4 bases, leaving 7 bases of the junction unmatched. Germline values: CDR1 SGDLS, CDR2 YYNGEE. CDR3 residues: CASSLLAGEVTDTQYF. Written as DNA, the CDR3 is TGTGCCAGCAGCTTGCTAGCGGGAGAGGTCACAGATACGCAGTATTTT.

V usage is TRBV19 and J usage is TRBJ2-3, with TRBD2 matching over 9 bases. The CDR3 extends over 14 amino acids. Per the germline V gene, CDR1 is LNHDA and CDR2 is SQIVND (reference sequence). J lost 4 bases, V lost 9 bases, and 8 bases had no gene match. CDR3 DNA: TGTGCCAGCAACTTAGCGGGAGAAGCAGATACGCAGTATTTT. As protein: CASNLAGEADTQYF.

The genes are TRBV28 and TRBJ1-1; D might be TRBD1 (6 bases). CDR3 length: 14 amino acids. Germline CDR1 MDHEN, CDR2 SYDVKM. The ends were cut back, 6 bases at V and 0 bases at J, with 11 bases in the middle. CDR3 in DNA: TGTGCCAGCAGAGCACAGGGATTGAACACTGAAGCTTTCTTT. It codes for CASRAQGLNTEAFF.

The rearrangement uses TRBV2 and TRBJ1-4; D gene uncertain. The CDR3 is made up of 14 amino acids. Germline V gene sequence: CDR1 SNHLY, CDR2 FYNNEI. V lost 6 bases to trimming and J lost 0 bases, with 8 bases between them. This CDR3 is CASRDWATNEKLFF. CDR3 DNA sequence: TGTGCCAGCAGGGACTGGGCAACTAATGAAAAACTGTTTTTT.

The chain carries TRBV9 and TRBJ1-1, with D possibly matching TRBD1 (5 bases). V gave up 0 bases and J gave up 6 bases, with 27 bases separating them. Germline V gene lookup returns CDR1 SGDLS and CDR2 YYNGEE. CDR3 size: 19 residues. DNA for the CDR3: TGTGCCAGCAGCGTAGAAGGCCCAGCGCAGGGCGCGGACCTGCCTGAAGCTTTCTTT. Translating gives CASSVEGPAQGADLPEAFF.

This clone showed up just once. CDR3 coding DNA: TGTGCCAGCAGCCCGCGGGACAGCTTATCTTATGGCTACACCTTC. Amino acid sequence: CASSPRDSLSYGYTF. The V call is TRBV7-8, the J call TRBJ1-2, with 7 positions matching TRBD1. V gave up 5 bases and J gave up 5 bases; unmatched junction bases: 11. The CDR3 runs to 15 residues. The germline V gene has CDR1 SGHVS and CDR2 FQNEAQ.

The V and J genes are TRBV30 and TRBJ1-5, with 9 bases aligning to TRBD1. With 2 bases clipped from V and 4 bases from J, the junction kept 3 bases outside the gene matches. The germline V gene has CDR1 GTSNPN and CDR2 SVGIG (reference sequence). The CDR3 is 14 residues long. In nucleotides, the CDR3 is TGTGCCTGGAGTTTGGGACAGGGAAATCAGCCCCAGCATTTT. Its translation is CAWSLGQGNQPQHF.

J is TRBJ1-4 and V is TRBV4-1; TRBD1 matches at 8 bases. The CDR3 is 16 residues long. Germline loops: CDR1 MGHRA, CDR2 YSYEKL. The ends lost 1 base at V and 4 bases at J; junction bases unmatched: 5. The CDR3 region has the DNA TGCGCCAGCAGCCAAGGGTGGGACAGGAATAATGAAAAACTGTTTTTT. Its protein is CASSQGWDRNNEKLFF.

V is TRBV11-2 and J is TRBJ1-2, with D unclear. The CDR3 length is 12 residues. V dropped 5 bases and J dropped 8 bases, with 12 bases sitting between them. Germline CDR1 and CDR2: SGHAT and FQNNGV. CDR3 residues: CASSPGWAGYTF. The DNA of the CDR3 is TGTGCCAGCAGCCCCGGATGGGCGGGCTACACCTTC.

The genes are TRBV29-1 and TRBJ2-5, with D possibly matching TRBD2 (5 bases). This CDR3 region has 15 residues. Germline values: CDR1 SQVTM, CDR2 ANQGSEA. Trimming removed 4 bases at V and 1 base at J, with 16 bases between. CDR3 bases: TGCAGCGTTGCTAGCCCTAGCCCTTTCCAAGAGACCCAGTACTTC. It translates to CSVASPSPFQETQYF.

This chain uses TRBV4-1 with TRBJ2-5; 8 bases map to TRBD2. The CDR3 contains 16 residues. Trimming at V came to 6 bases and at J to 0 bases, leaving 9 bases not matched to a gene. Germline V lookup: CDR1 MGHRA, CDR2 YSYEKL. The CDR3 sequence: CASRATSAQYQETQYF. The DNA for the CDR3 is TGCGCCAGCAGGGCGACTAGCGCCCAGTACCAAGAGACCCAGTACTTC.

V usage is TRBV4-3 and J usage is TRBJ2-4; no clear D gene. The CDR3 length is 16 residues. Germline V gene data show CDR1 as LGHNA and CDR2 as YSLEER. V lost 4 bases and J 5 bases, leaving 18 bases between the germline ends. The CDR3 spells CASSLRRVAEENIQYF. CDR3 bases: TGCGCCAGCAGCCTCCGACGCGTAGCCGAAGAAAACATTCAGTACTTC.

J is TRBJ2-5 and V is TRBV4-1; TRBD1 agrees at 8 bases. J lost 9 bases, V lost 1 base, and 7 bases had no gene match. Germline CDR1 reads MGHRA; CDR2 reads YSYEKL. The CDR3 totals 14 residues. The DNA for the CDR3 is TGCGCCAGCAGCCAAGGACAGGGGCCTAGGGCCCAGTACTTC. Its protein product is CASSQGQGPRAQYF.

The gene calls are TRBV28 and TRBJ2-5, with 11 bases that match TRBD2. This CDR3 has 15 residues. Germline loops: CDR1 MDHEN, CDR2 SYDVKM. The V and J ends lost 5 bases and 5 bases, in that order; junction bases with no gene match: 7. In DNA form, the CDR3 reads TGTGCCAGCAGTCCCCCCCCTAGCGGGGGGGAGACCCAGTACTTC. Its translation: CASSPPPSGGETQYF.

V gene TRBV19 combines with J gene TRBJ2-3; TRBD2 agrees at 15 bases. Looked up from germline, CDR1 is LNHDA and CDR2 is SQIVND (reference sequence). V lost 11 bases to trimming and J lost 2 bases; unmatched junction nucleotides: 26. The CDR3 runs 22 residues. As DNA, the CDR3 is TGTGCCGGAGGGCCGGGACAGAGGACTAGCGGGAGGGCCCAGGGTCCCACAGATACGCAGTATTTT. Translated: CAGGPGQRTSGRAQGPTDTQYF. The variable domain in full, completed from reference TRBV19 and TRBJ2-3, reads DGGITQSPKYLFRKEGQNVTLSCEQNLNHDAMYWYRQDPGQGLRLIYYSQIVNDFQKGDIAEGYSVSREKKESFPLTVTSAQKNPTAFYLCAGGPGQRTSGRAQGPTDTQYFGPGTRLTVL.

This clone was detected a few times. This chain links TRBV10-3 with TRBJ2-7; 7 bases are a match to TRBD1. Germline V gives CDR1 ENHRY, CDR2 SYGVKD. The CDR3 runs 16 residues. The J segment lost 3 bases and the V segment lost 0 bases, leaving 8 bases of the junction unmatched. CDR3 in amino acids: CAISESSRGNIYEQYF. The CDR3 nucleotides read TGTGCCATCAGTGAGTCGAGCAGGGGGAACATCTACGAGCAGTACTTC.

CDR3 DNA sequence: TGCGCCAGCAGCCAAGGTACAGGGAAAACTGGAAACACCATATATTTT. Protein: CASSQGTGKTGNTIYF. V is TRBV4-3 and J is TRBJ1-3; D possibly corresponds to TRBD1 (6 bases). The germline gives CDR1 LGHNA, CDR2 YSLEER. This CDR3 has 16 residues. V lost 1 base to trimming and J lost 2 bases, with 12 bases between them.

V is TRBV30 and J is TRBJ2-7; 11 bases align to TRBD1. The CDR3 covers 13 residues. J lost 4 bases, V lost 4 bases, and 3 bases had no gene match. Germline V lookup: CDR1 GTSNPN, CDR2 SVGIG (reference sequence). CDR3 protein: CAWTGQGEYEQYF. The CDR3 DNA reads as TGTGCCTGGACGGGACAGGGGGAGTACGAGCAGTACTTC.

This rearrangement joins TRBV28 to TRBJ2-6; D uncertain. The CDR3 covers 15 residues. V shed 4 bases and J shed 4 bases, with 11 bases lying between them. Germline V CDR1 and CDR2: MDHEN, SYDVKM. CDR3 DNA: TGTGCCAGCAGTTCCGGATCGACAGGGGCCAACGTCCTGACTTTC. Translation gives CASSSGSTGANVLTF.

The chain employs TRBV28 and TRBJ2-1, with D possibly being TRBD2 (6 bases). The CDR3 is made up of 16 amino acids. V was pared by 8 bases and J by 0 bases, with 17 bases between. Germline loops: CDR1 MDHEN, CDR2 SYDVKM. This CDR3 reads CASRPQGLSSYNEQFF. The CDR3 DNA follows: TGTGCCAGCCGTCCGCAGGGACTTAGCTCCTACAATGAGCAGTTCTTC.

The chain recombines TRBV4-3 with TRBJ2-5, with D possibly being TRBD1 (6 bases). The germline V gene has CDR1 LGHNA and CDR2 YSLEER. CDR3 length equals 16 residues. V was clipped by 0 bases and J by 1 base, with 12 bases between them. The CDR3 coding sequence is TGCGCCAGCAGCCAAGATAGGGACACCCTCCAAGAGACCCAGTACTTC. Translated: CASSQDRDTLQETQYF.

This chain joins TRBV11-2 and TRBJ1-1; D unclear. The CDR3 loop spans 13 amino acids. Germline V CDR1 and CDR2: SGHAT, FQNNGV. Trimming took 7 bases from V and 1 from J, leaving 10 bases between them. Here the CDR3 DNA reads TGTGCCAGCAATGGACTCTCGAACACTGAAGCTTTCTTT. Translating gives CASNGLSNTEAFF.

This sequence joins TRBV30 and TRBJ2-2; 8 bases align to TRBD2. This CDR3 has 17 residues. Germline V gene lookup returns CDR1 GTSNPN and CDR2 SVGIG (reference sequence). The ends lost 3 bases at V and 2 bases at J; junction bases unmatched: 11. CDR3 DNA: TGTGCCTGGAGCCCCCCGGGGGGGTATCTTAACACCGGGGAGCTGTTTTTT. Translated: CAWSPPGGYLNTGELFF.

This sequence joins TRBV5-1 and TRBJ2-6; no clear D. The V and J ends lost 5 bases and 0 bases respectively, with 3 bases between them. Germline CDR1 and CDR2: SGHRS and YFSETQ. The CDR3 extends over 13 amino acids. The CDR3 is CASSLSGANVLTF. CDR3 DNA sequence: TGCGCCAGCAGTCTCTCTGGGGCCAACGTCCTGACTTTC.

The chain has TRBV11-2 and TRBJ2-3; 8 bases fit TRBD2. The CDR3 loop spans 14 amino acids. Germline CDR1 reads SGHAT; CDR2 reads FQNNGV. V shed 5 bases, J shed 11 bases, and the junction held 12 bases outside the gene matches. In nucleotides, the CDR3 is TGTGCCAGCAGCGTAAGGGGAGCGGGAGCCGGGCAGTATTTT. Protein sequence: CASSVRGAGAGQYF.

The DNA of the CDR3 is TGCGCCAGCAGCTTAACTCGGACAGGGGGCGACTATGGCTACACCTTC. Its protein product is CASSLTRTGGDYGYTF. The chain is built from TRBV5-1 and TRBJ1-2; 11 bases are a match to TRBD1. The CDR3 contains 16 residues. Germline V gene data show CDR1 as SGHRS and CDR2 as YFSETQ. V dropped 2 bases and J dropped 3; count of bases not matched to a gene: 6.

The chain couples TRBV2 to TRBJ2-5; a possible D gene is TRBD2 (6 bases). The CDR3 covers 16 residues. Germline loops: CDR1 SNHLY, CDR2 FYNNEI. V gave up 2 bases and J gave up 0 bases, with 13 bases separating them. CDR3 amino acids: CASSELGGVNQETQYF. DNA for the CDR3: TGTGCCAGCAGTGAACTGGGCGGGGTTAACCAAGAGACCCAGTACTTC.